This record concerns one TCR beta chain sequence. The antigen is undetermined. The data belong to a study of identical twins. Germline values: CDR1 SGHRS, CDR2 YFSETQ. Unmatched junction bases numbered 5, after V lost 4 bases and J lost 2 bases. This CDR3 has 15 residues. Whole-study findings and limits: Findings depended on cross-sectional statistics rather than tracking the same donors. Twin sharing of out-of-frame TCR alpha was underestimated by models in monozygotic pairs.

MiXCR was run by TCRdb on the 5' RACE reads, yielding one entry per CDR3 protein. Counted here are some 330,000 distinct CDR3 sequences, 9% to 10% occurring once; the ten biggest clones make up more than 8%. The J gene is TRBJ2-3, the V gene TRBV5-1, with 9 nucleotides matching TRBD2. The source material was naive T cells sorted from blood. This clonotype originated in a woman aged 50 to 60 in good health. The CDR3 DNA follows: TGCGCCAGCAGCCGGGCGGGAGGGAACACAGATACGCAGTATTTT. Translation: CASSRAGGNTDTQYF.